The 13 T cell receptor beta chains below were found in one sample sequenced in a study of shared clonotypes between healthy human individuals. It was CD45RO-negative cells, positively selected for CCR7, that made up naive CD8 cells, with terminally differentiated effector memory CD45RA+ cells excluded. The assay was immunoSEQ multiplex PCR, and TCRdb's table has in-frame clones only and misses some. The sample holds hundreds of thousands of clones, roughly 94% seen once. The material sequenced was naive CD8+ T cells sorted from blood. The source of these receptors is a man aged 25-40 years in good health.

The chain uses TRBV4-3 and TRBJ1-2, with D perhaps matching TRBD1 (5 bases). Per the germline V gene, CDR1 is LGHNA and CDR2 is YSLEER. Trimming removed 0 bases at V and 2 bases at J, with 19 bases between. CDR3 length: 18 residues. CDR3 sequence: CASSQDLETETRNYGYTF. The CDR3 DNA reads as TGCGCCAGCAGCCAAGACTTGGAGACAGAGACCAGAAACTATGGCTACACCTTC.

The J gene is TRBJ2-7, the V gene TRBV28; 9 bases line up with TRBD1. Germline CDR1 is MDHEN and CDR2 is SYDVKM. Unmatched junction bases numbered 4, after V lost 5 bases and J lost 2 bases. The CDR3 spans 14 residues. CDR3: CASSPRDRAYEQYF. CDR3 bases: TGTGCCAGCAGTCCCCGGGACAGGGCCTACGAGCAGTACTTC. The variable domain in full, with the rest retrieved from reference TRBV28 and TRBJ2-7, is DVKVTQSSRYLVKRTGEKVFLECVQDMDHENMFWYRQDPGLGLRLIYFSYDVKMKEKGDIPEGYSVSREKKERFSLILESASTNQTSMYLCASSPRDRAYEQYFGPGTRLTVT.

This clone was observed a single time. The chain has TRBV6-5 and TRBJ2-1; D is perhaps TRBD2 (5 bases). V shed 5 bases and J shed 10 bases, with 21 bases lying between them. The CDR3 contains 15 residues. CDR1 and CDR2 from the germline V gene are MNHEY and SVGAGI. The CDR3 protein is CASSLGSTVTGEQFF. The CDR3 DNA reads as TGTGCCAGCAGTCTAGGGAGTACGGTTACGGGGGAGCAGTTCTTC.

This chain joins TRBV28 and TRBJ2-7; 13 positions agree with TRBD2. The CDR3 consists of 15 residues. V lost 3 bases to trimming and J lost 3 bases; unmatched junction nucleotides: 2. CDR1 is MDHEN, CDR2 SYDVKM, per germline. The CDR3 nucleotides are TGTGCCAGCAGTTTGGGACTAGCGGGACGCTACGAGCAGTACTTC. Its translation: CASSLGLAGRYEQYF. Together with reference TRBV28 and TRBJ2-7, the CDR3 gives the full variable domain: DVKVTQSSRYLVKRTGEKVFLECVQDMDHENMFWYRQDPGLGLRLIYFSYDVKMKEKGDIPEGYSVSREKKERFSLILESASTNQTSMYLCASSLGLAGRYEQYFGPGTRLTVT.

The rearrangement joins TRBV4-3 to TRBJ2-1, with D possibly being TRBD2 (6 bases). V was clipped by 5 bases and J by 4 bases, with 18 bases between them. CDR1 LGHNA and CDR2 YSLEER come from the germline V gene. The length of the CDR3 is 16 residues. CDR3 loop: CASSSYLRGNYNEQFF. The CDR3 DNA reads TGCGCCAGCAGCTCTTACCTACGGGGGAATTACAATGAGCAGTTCTTC.

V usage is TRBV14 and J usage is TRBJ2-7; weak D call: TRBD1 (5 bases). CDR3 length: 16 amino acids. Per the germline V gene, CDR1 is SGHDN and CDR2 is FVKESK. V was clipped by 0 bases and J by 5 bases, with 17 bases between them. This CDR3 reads CASSQDSGWALDEQYF. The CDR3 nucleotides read TGTGCCAGCAGCCAAGACTCAGGGTGGGCCTTGGACGAGCAGTACTTC.

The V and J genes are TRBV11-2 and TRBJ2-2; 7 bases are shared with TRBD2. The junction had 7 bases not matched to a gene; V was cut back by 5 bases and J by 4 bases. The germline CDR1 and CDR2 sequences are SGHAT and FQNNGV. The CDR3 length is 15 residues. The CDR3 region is CASSLPGGGTGELFF. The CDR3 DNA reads TGTGCCAGCAGCCTCCCTGGGGGGGGCACCGGGGAGCTGTTTTTT.

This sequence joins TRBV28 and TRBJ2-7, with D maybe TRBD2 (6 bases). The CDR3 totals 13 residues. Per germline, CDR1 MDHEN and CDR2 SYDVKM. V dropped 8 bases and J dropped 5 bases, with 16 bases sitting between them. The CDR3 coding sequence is TGTGCCAGCGGGTACGGGGGAAGTAACGAGCAGTACTTC. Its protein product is CASGYGGSNEQYF.

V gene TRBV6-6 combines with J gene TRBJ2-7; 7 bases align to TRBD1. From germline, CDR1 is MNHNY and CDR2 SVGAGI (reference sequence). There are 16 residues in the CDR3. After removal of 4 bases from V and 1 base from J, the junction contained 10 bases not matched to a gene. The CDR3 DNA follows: TGTGCCAGCAGTTTTCTCCCGGGACAGAAATCCTACGAGCAGTACTTC. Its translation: CASSFLPGQKSYEQYF.

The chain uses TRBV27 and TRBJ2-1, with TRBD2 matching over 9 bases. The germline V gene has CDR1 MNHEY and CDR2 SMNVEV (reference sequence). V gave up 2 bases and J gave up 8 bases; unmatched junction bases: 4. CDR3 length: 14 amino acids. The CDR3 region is CASSLRVAGDEQFF. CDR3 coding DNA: TGTGCCAGCAGTTTAAGAGTAGCGGGAGATGAGCAGTTCTTC.

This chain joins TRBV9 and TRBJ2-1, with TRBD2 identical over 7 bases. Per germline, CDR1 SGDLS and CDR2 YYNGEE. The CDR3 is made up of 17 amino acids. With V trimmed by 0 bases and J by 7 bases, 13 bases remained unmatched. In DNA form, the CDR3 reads TGTGCCAGCAGCGTAGAACCGTCAGCGGGGCCAGGGAATGAGCAGTTCTTC. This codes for CASSVEPSAGPGNEQFF.

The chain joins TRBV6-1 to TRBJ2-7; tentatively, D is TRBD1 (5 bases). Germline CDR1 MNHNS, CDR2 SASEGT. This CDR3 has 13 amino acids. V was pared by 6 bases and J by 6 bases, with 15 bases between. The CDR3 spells CASRGLSLVEQYF. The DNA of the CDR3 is TGTGCCAGCAGGGGGCTATCGTTGGTCGAGCAGTACTTC.

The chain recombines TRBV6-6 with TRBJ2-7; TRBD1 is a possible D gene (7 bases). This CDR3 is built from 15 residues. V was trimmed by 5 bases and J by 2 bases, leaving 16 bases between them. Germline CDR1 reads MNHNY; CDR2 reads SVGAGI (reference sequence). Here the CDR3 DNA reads TGTGCCAGCAGTGGAGGGACAGTCCTCCCCTACGAGCAGTACTTC. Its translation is CASSGGTVLPYEQYF.